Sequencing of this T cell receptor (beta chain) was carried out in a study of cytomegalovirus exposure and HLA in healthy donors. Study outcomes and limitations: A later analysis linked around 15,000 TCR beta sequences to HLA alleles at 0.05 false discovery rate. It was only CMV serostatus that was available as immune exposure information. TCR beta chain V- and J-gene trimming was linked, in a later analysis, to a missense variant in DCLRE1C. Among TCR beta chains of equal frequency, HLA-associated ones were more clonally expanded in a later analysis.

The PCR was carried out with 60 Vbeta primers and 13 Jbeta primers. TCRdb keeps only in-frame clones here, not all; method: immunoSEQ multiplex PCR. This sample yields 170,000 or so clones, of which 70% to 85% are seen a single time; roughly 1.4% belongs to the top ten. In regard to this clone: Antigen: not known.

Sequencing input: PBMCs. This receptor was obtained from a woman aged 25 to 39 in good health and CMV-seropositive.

CDR3 sequence (DNA): TGCGCCAGCAGCCCGGCGGCAGGGGCCATCACTGAAGCTTTCTTT. It codes for CASSPAAGAITEAFF. The chain recombines TRBV5-1 with TRBJ1-1; weak D call: TRBD1 (6 bases). This CDR3 spans 15 amino acids. Trimming stripped 4 bases from V and 4 bases from J, with 17 bases between. Germline V gene sequence: CDR1 SGHRS, CDR2 YFSETQ.